These 17 T cell receptor beta chains were all obtained from the same sample, sequenced in a study of regulatory T cells in long-lasting Graves disease. Time point here: newly diagnosed GD, antithyroid drugs for less than 3 months. PBMC RNA served as the TCR library source. Through Arm-PCR of CDR3 regions and iRepertoire HTBI primers, TCR beta libraries were built. TCRdb processed the multiplex PCR reads anew with MiXCR; each CDR3 protein has one entry. This table holds 450,000 to 700,000 distinct CDR3 sequences, approximately 12% found once. These data also formed part of another study, on T cells in Graves' hyperthyroidism and ophthalmopathy.

The specimen comprised peripheral blood mononuclear cells (PBMCs), sampled at new diagnosis, from a patient treated with antithyroid drugs. These receptors all come from a man in his thirties or forties with Graves disease.

This clonotype was counted ten times or more. The V call is TRBV12-3 or TRBV12-4, the J call TRBJ1-2; unclear D gene. The CDR3 consists of 13 residues. V gave up 3 bases and J gave up 7 bases, with 12 bases separating them. The CDR3 coding sequence is TGTGCCAGCAGTTTCCAAACACGGGCTGGCTACACCTTC. Protein product: CASSFQTRAGYTF.

This clonotype appeared a few times. The V and J genes are TRBV6-1 and TRBJ1-5, with unresolved D. CDR1 is MNHNS, CDR2 SASEGT, per germline. V gave up 6 bases and J gave up 3 bases, with 15 bases separating them. This CDR3 has 15 amino acids. CDR3 residues: CASSESVPPNQPQHF. The CDR3 nucleotides are TGTGCCAGCAGCGAAAGTGTCCCTCCCAATCAGCCCCAGCATTTT.

This clonotype was picked up many times. The V call is TRBV2, the J call TRBJ2-1, with 8 nucleotides matching TRBD2. The V segment lost 7 bases and the J segment 15 bases; nucleotides outside the gene matches: 14. The length of the CDR3 is 13 residues. CDR1 SNHLY and CDR2 FYNNEI come from the germline V gene. DNA of the CDR3: TGTGCCAGCACCCTGGACAGCGGGAGTAACGGGTTCTTC. This encodes CASTLDSGSNGFF.

This clonotype was found many times. The chain employs TRBV12-3 or TRBV12-4 and TRBJ1-2, with D possibly matching TRBD1 (6 bases). The CDR3 spans 14 residues. V was shortened by 7 bases and J by 1 base, with 13 bases between the two germline ends. The CDR3 nucleotides are TGTGCCAGCACCCGGGAAGGGGGTAACTATGGCTACACCTTC. This translates into CASTREGGNYGYTF.

This clonotype was seen at least ten times. The V and J genes are TRBV7-2 and TRBJ1-4, with TRBD1 matching over 9 bases. The CDR3 totals 15 residues. CDR1 and CDR2 from the germline V gene are SGHTA and FQGNSA. V lost 4 bases, J lost 6 bases, and 6 bases stayed unmatched. This CDR3 reads CASSSPTGGYEKLFF. CDR3 nucleotide sequence: TGTGCCAGCAGCTCCCCGACAGGGGGATATGAAAAACTGTTTTTT.

This rearrangement joins TRBV24-1 to TRBJ2-3; 8 positions match TRBD2. The V and J ends lost 7 bases and 1 base, in that order; junction bases with no gene match: 3. The CDR3 has 14 residues. Germline V lookup: CDR1 KGHDR, CDR2 SFDVKD. This chain's CDR3 is CATSPGGGTDTQYF. In DNA form, the CDR3 reads TGTGCCACCAGCCCCGGGGGGGGCACAGATACGCAGTATTTT.

This clonotype appeared many times. The V call is TRBV7-2, the J call TRBJ1-1; D is possibly TRBD1 (6 bases). The V end was cut by 2 bases, the J end by 6 bases, with 16 bases between. Germline lookup yields CDR1 SGHTA and CDR2 FQGNSA. The CDR3 totals 15 residues. The CDR3: CASSLRQVGGAEAFF. The CDR3 DNA reads TGTGCCAGCAGCTTACGTCAAGTAGGGGGGGCTGAAGCTTTCTTT.

This clonotype showed up many times. V is TRBV27 and J is TRBJ1-4, with 9 bases that match TRBD1. The CDR3 sequence is 18 residues long. The germline V gene has CDR1 MNHEY and CDR2 SMNVEV (reference sequence). Unmatched junction bases numbered 10, after V lost 2 bases and J lost 3 bases. For the CDR3, the DNA is TGTGCCAGCAGTTTAATAGGACAGGGGAAGGATTCTAATGAAAAACTGTTTTTT. This codes for CASSLIGQGKDSNEKLFF.

The CDR3 nucleotides read TGTGCCAGCAGTGGTTCTAGGGACACCGGGGAGCTGTTTTTT. This codes for CASSGSRDTGELFF. This sequence joins TRBV25-1 and TRBJ2-2; D gene uncertain. Trimming took off 4 bases at V and 3 bases at J, with 9 bases between the two ends. This CDR3 is built from 14 residues. The germline V gene has CDR1 MGHDK and CDR2 SYGVNS. Full variable domain (missing parts from reference TRBV25-1 and TRBJ2-2): EADIYQTPRYLVIGTGKKITLECSQTMGHDKMYWYQQDPGMELHLIHYSYGVNSTEKGDLSSESTVSRIRTEHFPLTLESARPSHTSQYLCASSGSRDTGELFFGEGSRLTVL.

This clonotype has a handful of counts. This sequence may be a read error, since a much larger clone differs from it by one base. The genes are TRBV12-3 or TRBV12-4 and TRBJ2-7; 9 nucleotides match TRBD1. This CDR3 comprises 15 residues. The CDR3 loop reads CASTPGQGPSCEQYF. The CDR3 bases are TGTGCCAGCACCCCGGGACAGGGCCCTTCCTGCGAGCAGTACTTC.

In its sample, this clonotype was seen many times. This chain connects TRBV2 to TRBJ1-5; D unclear. CDR1 and CDR2 from the germline V gene are SNHLY and FYNNEI. The V and J ends lost 6 bases and 15 bases respectively, with 21 bases between them. This CDR3 region has 13 residues. DNA of the CDR3: TGTGCCAGCAGCCGAACACCGGGCCCAGAGGGGCATTTT. Its protein product is CASSRTPGPEGHF.

In its sample, this clonotype was seen many times. V gene TRBV12-3 or TRBV12-4 combines with J gene TRBJ2-3; D gene unclear. The CDR3 spans 12 residues. V was clipped by 6 bases and J by 6 bases, with 10 bases between them. For the CDR3, the DNA is TGTGCCAGCAGCCCGGTCCTGGATACGCAGTATTTT. It translates to CASSPVLDTQYF.

This clonotype was recorded at least ten times. The chain links TRBV6-1 to TRBJ2-1; the match to TRBD2 covers 10 bases. V gave up 6 bases and J gave up 6 bases; unmatched junction bases: 11. The CDR3 length is 16 residues. Germline lookup yields CDR1 MNHNS and CDR2 SASEGT. CDR3 protein: CASRSSGRGTRNEQFF. The CDR3 DNA is TGTGCCAGCAGGTCTAGCGGGAGAGGCACACGCAATGAGCAGTTCTTC.

The CDR3 nucleotides are TGCAGTGCTCTGAATTTACGCGAGCAGTACTTC. The encoded protein is CSALNLREQYF. The V and J genes are TRBV20-1 and TRBJ2-7; D is undetermined. CDR1 is DFQATT and CDR2 is SNEGSKA in the germline V gene (reference sequence). Trimming removed 5 bases at V and 6 bases at J, with 11 bases between. There are 11 residues in the CDR3.

This clonotype was picked up a small number of times. The chain recombines TRBV10-3 with TRBJ2-2; no clear D gene. Germline V lookup: CDR1 ENHRY, CDR2 SYGVKD. The CDR3 is 14 residues long. The germline V and J ends were trimmed by 0 bases and 0 bases, with 2 bases remaining between them. The CDR3: CAISESSNTGELFF. The CDR3 DNA reads as TGTGCCATCAGTGAGTCTTCGAACACCGGGGAGCTGTTTTTT.

This clonotype was counted once. This sequence joins TRBV19 and TRBJ2-1, with TRBD2 matching 8 bases. The CDR3 has 14 amino acids. J lost 2 bases, V lost 10 bases, and 7 bases had no gene match. Germline V lookup: CDR1 LNHDA, CDR2 SQIVND (reference sequence). CDR3: CATLRGGTYNEQFF. The DNA of the CDR3 is TGTGCCACCCTCCGCGGGGGGACCTACAATGAGCAGTTCTTC.

This clonotype has a count of ten or more. V is TRBV7-9 and J is TRBJ2-7; D is perhaps TRBD2 (6 bases). The CDR3 contains 16 residues. Germline CDR1 SEHNR, CDR2 FQNEAQ (reference sequence). V dropped 1 base and J dropped 1 base, with 14 bases sitting between them. CDR3 amino acids: CASSLVSSGRSYEQYF. The CDR3 DNA reads TGTGCCAGCAGCTTAGTCTCATCCGGGAGATCCTACGAGCAGTACTTC.